This TCR beta chain was sequenced for a study of blood T cell repertoires in COVID-19. Authors' data handling: Quantification of nucleated cells was approximated via reference gene primer amplification. Here immunoSEQ multiplex PCR was the method, and the copy in TCRdb shows in-frame clones only, minus some. V and J calls and clone size are those listed in that table; D and trimming were worked out from the DNA. The table has over 60,000 clones, more than 90% seen once; the top ten hold roughly 6.2%. Trimming cost V 0 bases and J 8 bases, with 16 bases left between them. CDR3 length equals 15 residues. Germline CDR1 is MGHRA and CDR2 is YSYEKL.

This receptor was obtained from a human donor in a cohort sampled during active COVID-19. V usage is TRBV4-1 and J usage is TRBJ1-2; D perhaps matches TRBD1 (5 bases). Specimen: peripheral blood. The CDR3 is CASSQDRSQGGGYTF. DNA for the CDR3: TGCGCCAGCAGCCAAGATCGCAGTCAGGGAGGCGGCTACACCTTC.